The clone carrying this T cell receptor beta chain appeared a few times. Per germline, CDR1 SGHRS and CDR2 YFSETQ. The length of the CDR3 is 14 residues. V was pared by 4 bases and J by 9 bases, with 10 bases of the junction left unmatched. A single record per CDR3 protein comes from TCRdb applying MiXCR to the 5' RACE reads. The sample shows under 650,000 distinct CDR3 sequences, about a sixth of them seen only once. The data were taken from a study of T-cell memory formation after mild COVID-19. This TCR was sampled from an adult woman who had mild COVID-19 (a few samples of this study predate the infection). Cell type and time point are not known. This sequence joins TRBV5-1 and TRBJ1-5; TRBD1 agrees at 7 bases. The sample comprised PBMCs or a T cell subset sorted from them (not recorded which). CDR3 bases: TGCGCCAGCAGCGACGGACAGGAAGGGGGGCCCCAGCATTTT. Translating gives CASSDGQEGGPQHF. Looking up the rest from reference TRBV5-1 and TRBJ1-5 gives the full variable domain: KAGVTQTPRYLIKTRGQQVTLSCSPISGHRSVSWYQQTPGQGLQFLFEYFSETQRNKGNFPGRFSGRQFSNSRSEMNVSTLELGDSALYLCASSDGQEGGPQHFGDGTRLSIL.